This entry describes one T cell receptor beta chain. This record comes from a study of blood T cell repertoires in COVID-19. Study information: Samples of COVID-19 (acute and convalescent) were obtained from the United States, Italy and Spain.

In the authors' workflow: Estimated nucleated cell counts came from reference gene primer amplification. Sequencing was performed with immunoSEQ multiplex PCR; in TCRdb, only in-frame clones are kept and a portion is missing. Clonal size and the V and J genes are those of that table, whereas D and trimming came from the DNA. The sample records 160,000 or so clones, roughly four fifths being singletons. V was pared by 7 bases and J by 2 bases, with 12 bases between. Looked up from germline, CDR1 is SNHLY and CDR2 is FYNNEI. The CDR3 totals 13 residues. The sequencing sample was made of peripheral blood. This sequence originates from a human donor in a cohort sampled during active COVID-19. The chain has TRBV2 and TRBJ2-7; TRBD1 might be the D (5 bases). Here the CDR3 DNA reads TGTGCCAGCAAAGAAGACAGCCCCTACGAGCAGTACTTC. Its protein is CASKEDSPYEQYF.